This T cell receptor (beta chain) appears in the sequencing data of a study of early T cells in non-severe SARS-CoV-2 infection. Study at large: Alpha and beta chains were unpaired, from unsorted whole-blood bulk RNA.

This clonotype has at least ten counts. Attachment of unique molecular identifiers to individual cDNA molecules was performed. One entry per CDR3 protein results from TCRdb running MiXCR on the 5' RACE reads. This sample has tens of thousands of distinct CDR3 sequences, with about 2.7% found just once. Sequenced input: whole blood. This TCR was sampled from an adult who was a healthcare worker with PCR-confirmed SARS-CoV-2 infection or an uninfected control (not recorded which).

CDR3 sequence: CASKWTSGVKETQYF. Written as DNA, the CDR3 is TGTGCCAGCAAATGGACTAGCGGGGTGAAAGAGACCCAGTACTTC. This sequence joins TRBV2 and TRBJ2-5; 12 nucleotides agree with TRBD2. Germline V gene sequence: CDR1 SNHLY, CDR2 FYNNEI. CDR3 length equals 15 residues. V shed 7 bases and J 3 bases; nucleotides not matched to a gene: 6.